The 22 T cell receptor beta chains listed next were all sequenced from one sample in a study of beta chain features in type 1 diabetes. Since all of the isolated RNA was reverse transcribed, expressed TCRB transcripts were what got sequenced. The protocol was immunoSEQ multiplex PCR, while the TCRdb copy is restricted to in-frame clones and leaves out a portion. The top ten hold roughly 0.036% of the sample, which has fewer than 500,000 clones, approximately 14% seen once. The sample taken for sequencing was naive CD4+ T cells from blood. These receptors all come from a man aged 25 to 45 in good health.

This clone was counted between two and nine times. The CDR3 loop is CAISTGTSVDNEQFF. The CDR3 DNA sequence: TGTGCCATCAGTACCGGGACTAGCGTAGACAATGAGCAGTTCTTC. J is TRBJ2-1 and V is TRBV10-3, with 10 bases that match TRBD2. Trimming cost V 5 bases and J 5 bases; bases outside gene matches: 6. The CDR3 sequence is 15 residues long. Germline loops: CDR1 ENHRY, CDR2 SYGVKD.

This clone came up a few times. Other DNA sequences within the sample encode an identical CDR3. The V call is TRBV5-1, the J call TRBJ2-5; D is unresolved. Germline-derived CDR1 and CDR2 are SGHRS and YFSETQ. The CDR3 totals 13 residues. Between the trimmed V and J ends, which lost 0 bases and 0 bases, there was a span of 3 bases. The CDR3 DNA is TGCGCCAGCAGCTTGGGGAACCAAGAGACCCAGTACTTC. Protein product: CASSLGNQETQYF. The complete variable domain, with remaining parts taken from reference TRBV5-1 and TRBJ2-5, reads KAGVTQTPRYLIKTRGQQVTLSCSPISGHRSVSWYQQTPGQGLQFLFEYFSETQRNKGNFPGRFSGRQFSNSRSEMNVSTLELGDSALYLCASSLGNQETQYFGPGTRLLVL.

This clone was detected only a few times. The chain employs TRBV5-6 and TRBJ2-7, with 7 bases matching TRBD1. Looked up from germline, CDR1 is SGHDT and CDR2 is YYEEEE. J lost 5 bases, V lost 4 bases, and 3 bases had no gene match. The CDR3 has 12 amino acids. The CDR3 spells CASSQGVDEQYV. Here the CDR3 DNA reads TGTGCCAGCAGCCAGGGGGTGGACGAGCAGTACGTC.

The J gene is TRBJ1-5, the V gene TRBV9; 7 positions match TRBD1. This CDR3 comprises 15 residues. The V segment lost 3 bases and the J segment 0 bases; nucleotides outside the gene matches: 3. Germline values: CDR1 SGDLS, CDR2 YYNGEE. The CDR3 DNA reads as TGTGCCAGCAGCGCGACAGGGATTAGCAATCAGCCCCAGCATTTT. As protein: CASSATGISNQPQHF. Drawing the rest from reference TRBV9 and TRBJ1-5, the complete variable domain is DSGVTQTPKHLITATGQRVTLRCSPRSGDLSVYWYQQSLDQGLQFLIQYYNGEERAKGNILERFSAQQFPDLHSELNLSSLELGDSALYFCASSATGISNQPQHFGDGTRLSIL.

This clone was counted ten times or more. V usage is TRBV30 and J usage is TRBJ1-2; D gene ambiguous. The germline gives CDR1 GTSNPN, CDR2 SVGIG (reference sequence). This CDR3 is built from 13 residues. Trimming shortened V by 1 base and J by 6 bases, and 12 bases separated the two germline ends. The CDR3 nucleotides are TGTGCCTGGAGTGGGGGTGGCGGACATGGCTACACCTTC. This encodes CAWSGGGGHGYTF.

Here the CDR3 DNA reads TGTGCCAGCAGCTTAGCGGGACAGGATCAAGAGACCCAGTACTTC. Protein: CASSLAGQDQETQYF. The chain recombines TRBV7-2 with TRBJ2-5; 8 bases are shared with TRBD1. The CDR3 sequence is 15 residues long. The V and J ends lost 0 bases and 2 bases, in that order; junction bases with no gene match: 2. Germline values: CDR1 SGHTA, CDR2 FQGNSA.

V gene TRBV30 combines with J gene TRBJ1-3; D not certain. Germline V gene data show CDR1 as GTSNPN and CDR2 as SVGIG (reference sequence). CDR3 length: 13 amino acids. The V end was cut by 4 bases, the J end by 0 bases, with 7 bases between. The DNA for the CDR3 is TGTGCCTGGACGGCGGGCTCTGGAAACACCATATATTTT. It codes for CAWTAGSGNTIYF.

This clone was counted only a few times. In DNA form, the CDR3 reads TGTGCCAGCAGCCGGGACGGTATGAACACTGAAGCTTTCTTT. Translated, it gives CASSRDGMNTEAFF. The chain recombines TRBV7-9 with TRBJ1-1, with D maybe TRBD1 (5 bases). The germline gives CDR1 SEHNR, CDR2 FQNEAQ (reference sequence). The ends were cut back, 5 bases at V and 0 bases at J, with 10 bases in the middle. The CDR3 contains 14 residues.

This clone was counted between two and nine times. J is TRBJ2-3 and V is TRBV6-5; 12 bases align to TRBD1. J lost 4 bases, V lost 6 bases, and 5 bases had no gene match. This CDR3 is 15 amino acids long. Germline assignment: CDR1 MNHEY and CDR2 SVGAGI. DNA for the CDR3: TGTGCCAGCAGGACCGGGACAGGGGGCCCAGATACGCAGTATTTT. This translates into CASRTGTGGPDTQYF.

In its sample, this clone was seen a few times. The rearrangement links TRBV4-3 to TRBJ2-1; D is possibly TRBD1 or TRBD2 (7 bases each). The V gene lost 2 bases and the J gene lost 4 bases, with 15 bases spanning the gap. The germline CDR1 and CDR2 sequences are LGHNA and YSLEER. This CDR3 is built from 16 residues. The DNA for the CDR3 is TGCGCCAGCAGCCAAAGGGGGCAGGGAGGGTACAATGAGCAGTTCTTC. It yields the protein CASSQRGQGGYNEQFF.

The sample holds a few counts of this clone. The chain uses TRBV30 and TRBJ2-3; 12 nucleotides agree with TRBD2. Germline lookup yields CDR1 GTSNPN and CDR2 SVGIG (reference sequence). The CDR3 sequence is 14 residues long. The J segment lost 6 bases and the V segment lost 3 bases, leaving 4 bases of the junction unmatched. The CDR3 DNA follows: TGTGCCTGGAGGACTAGCGGGGGATGGGATACGCAGTATTTT. It encodes CAWRTSGGWDTQYF. Variable domain in full (rest from reference TRBV30 and TRBJ2-3): SQTIHQWPATLVQPVGSPLSLECTVEGTSNPNLYWYRQAAGRGLQLLFYSVGIGQISSEVPQNLSASRPQDRQFILSSKKLLLSDSGFYLCAWRTSGGWDTQYFGPGTRLTVL.

This clone was observed a handful of times. The rearrangement joins TRBV7-8 to TRBJ2-7; 9 nucleotides line up with TRBD1. The ends lost 5 bases at V and 3 bases at J; junction bases unmatched: 11. Looked up from germline, CDR1 is SGHVS and CDR2 is FQNEAQ. The CDR3 totals 16 residues. The CDR3 here is CASSVRGGQGYYEQYF. The CDR3 bases are TGTGCCAGCAGCGTACGCGGCGGACAGGGGTACTACGAGCAGTACTTC.

This clone has only a few counts. The CDR3 nucleotides read TGTGCCAGCAGCTTAGTAACTAGCGGGGGCCAAGAGACCCAGTACTTC. It yields the protein CASSLVTSGGQETQYF. The rearrangement joins TRBV11-2 to TRBJ2-5; 11 bases agree with TRBD2. The CDR3 contains 16 residues. V lost 1 base, J lost 1 base, and 2 bases stayed unmatched. From germline, CDR1 is SGHAT and CDR2 FQNNGV.

The chain carries TRBV2 and TRBJ2-1; perhaps TRBD2 as D (5 bases). CDR3 length: 14 amino acids. Germline V gives CDR1 SNHLY, CDR2 FYNNEI. The V end was cut by 4 bases, the J end by 7 bases, with 14 bases between. DNA for the CDR3: TGTGCCAGCAGTGTGGCTAGCTGGACGAATGAGCAGTTCTTC. This sequence encodes CASSVASWTNEQFF.

The genes are TRBV5-4 and TRBJ2-7; D perhaps matches TRBD1 (6 bases). Between the trimmed V and J ends, which lost 3 bases and 1 base, there was a span of 8 bases. This CDR3 is 13 amino acids long. The V gene's germline CDR1 is SGHNT and CDR2 YYREEE (reference sequence). Written as DNA, the CDR3 is TGTGCCAGCAGCTGGGACACTTCCTACGAGCAGTACGTC. Translation gives CASSWDTSYEQYV.

The chain employs TRBV7-2 and TRBJ1-5; TRBD1 matches at 8 bases. The trim removed 4 bases at V and 5 bases at J, leaving 4 bases unmatched. The CDR3 consists of 14 residues. CDR1 is SGHTA and CDR2 is FQGNSA in the germline V gene. DNA for the CDR3: TGTGCCAGCAGCTCCCAGGGGGCGTATCAGCCCCAGCATTTT. The encoded protein is CASSSQGAYQPQHF.

The chain links TRBV7-9 to TRBJ2-5; D unresolved. Deletions cut 1 base from V and 5 bases from J, with 11 bases between. CDR3 length: 14 amino acids. The germline V gene has CDR1 SEHNR and CDR2 FQNEAQ (reference sequence). CDR3 in DNA: TGTGCCAGCAGCTTAGGGGCCCTCCCGGAGACCCAGTACTTC. Protein sequence: CASSLGALPETQYF.

The rearrangement uses TRBV5-1 and TRBJ2-3; D perhaps matches TRBD1 (6 bases). This CDR3 comprises 16 residues. V lost 0 bases and J lost 2, with 13 bases in between. Germline CDR1 SGHRS, CDR2 YFSETQ. CDR3 protein: CASSLGRTAPTDTQYF. The CDR3 DNA follows: TGCGCCAGCAGCTTGGGTCGGACAGCCCCCACAGATACGCAGTATTTT. The full variable domain, its missing parts supplied by reference TRBV5-1 and TRBJ2-3, is KAGVTQTPRYLIKTRGQQVTLSCSPISGHRSVSWYQQTPGQGLQFLFEYFSETQRNKGNFPGRFSGRQFSNSRSEMNVSTLELGDSALYLCASSLGRTAPTDTQYFGPGTRLTVL.

This clone occurred a few times. This chain joins TRBV7-8 and TRBJ2-1; 8 positions agree with TRBD2. CDR3 length equals 14 residues. Germline CDR1 and CDR2: SGHVS and FQNEAQ. The V gene end was trimmed by 8 bases and the J gene end by 0 bases; junction bases not matched to a gene: 3. For the CDR3, the DNA is TGTGCCAGCCGGGCGGGAGGCTCCTACAATGAGCAGTTCTTC. As protein: CASRAGGSYNEQFF.

This clone was seen only a few times. V and J are TRBV29-1 and TRBJ2-3, with D possibly TRBD2 on 5 matching bases. V dropped 6 bases and J dropped 1 base, with 11 bases sitting between them. This CDR3 is 13 amino acids long. CDR1 is SQVTM, CDR2 ANQGSEA, per germline. The CDR3 DNA reads TGCAGCGTCATTTGGGGAGGCACAGATACGCAGTATTTT. This encodes CSVIWGGTDTQYF.

Turning to this clone: This sample also contains other DNA sequences that code for the same CDR3. CDR3 coding DNA: TGTGCCAGCAGCTTCGGGGGGTACCAAGAGACCCAGTACTTC. It encodes CASSFGGYQETQYF. The chain carries TRBV7-2 and TRBJ2-5, with TRBD2 matching over 7 bases. The trim removed 3 bases at V and 0 bases at J, leaving 1 base unmatched. The V gene's germline CDR1 is SGHTA and CDR2 FQGNSA. This CDR3 is 14 amino acids long.

This chain links TRBV11-2 with TRBJ2-3; 13 bases are a match to TRBD2. The CDR3 has 16 residues. Trimming took 5 bases from V and 10 from J; bases not matched to a gene: 12. Looked up from germline, CDR1 is SGHAT and CDR2 is FQNNGV. The CDR3 loop reads CASSEGLAGPPGAQYF. Written as DNA, the CDR3 is TGTGCCAGCAGCGAGGGACTAGCGGGGCCTCCGGGTGCGCAGTATTTT.